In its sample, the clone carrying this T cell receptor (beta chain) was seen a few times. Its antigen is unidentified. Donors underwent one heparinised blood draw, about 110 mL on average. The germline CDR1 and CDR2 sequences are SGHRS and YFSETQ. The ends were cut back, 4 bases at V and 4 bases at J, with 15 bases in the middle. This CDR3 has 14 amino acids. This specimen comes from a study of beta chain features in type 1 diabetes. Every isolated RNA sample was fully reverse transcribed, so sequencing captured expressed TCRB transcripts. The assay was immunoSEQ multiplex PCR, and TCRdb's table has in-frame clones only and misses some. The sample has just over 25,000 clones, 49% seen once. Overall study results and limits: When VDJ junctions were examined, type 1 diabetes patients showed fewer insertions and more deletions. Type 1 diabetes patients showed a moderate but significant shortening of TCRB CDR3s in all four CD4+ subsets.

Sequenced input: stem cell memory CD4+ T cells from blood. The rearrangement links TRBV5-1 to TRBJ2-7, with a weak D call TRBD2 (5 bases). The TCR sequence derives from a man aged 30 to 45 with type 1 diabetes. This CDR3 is CASSPRAGGYEQYF. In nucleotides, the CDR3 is TGCGCCAGCAGCCCTCGGGCGGGCGGATACGAGCAGTACTTC. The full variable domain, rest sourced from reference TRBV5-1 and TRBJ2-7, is KAGVTQTPRYLIKTRGQQVTLSCSPISGHRSVSWYQQTPGQGLQFLFEYFSETQRNKGNFPGRFSGRQFSNSRSEMNVSTLELGDSALYLCASSPRAGGYEQYFGPGTRLTVT.